This T cell receptor beta chain originates from a study of blood T cell repertoires in COVID-19 (dated by TCRdb to the early 2020s). In the study overall: Samples covering the acute and convalescent phases of COVID-19 were provided by collaborators in the United States, Italy and Spain. The material from the prospective study consisted of cDNA or gDNA derived from T cells, B-cell-depleted T cells, or PBMCs. Subjects who had been exposed to COVID-19, were actively infected with it, or had recovered from it provided the deeply sampled blood TCRbeta repertoires that made up the dataset. The repertoires were released in a freely available public database meant as a resource for research on the immune response to SARS-CoV-2. Samples were obtained from the ongoing ImmuneRACE study (first 160 participants) and from 1,254 subjects provided by 6 global collaborators. The sample metadata nearly always contained a de-identified subject ID, COVID-19 status, age in years and sex. HLA class I and class II types, where available, came from metadata supplied by the sample provider rather than from assay-based typing. General conclusions and limits of the study: The amount of clinical and demographic metadata varied by source and participant and was provided uncurated.

TCRbeta CDR3 regions were amplified from genomic DNA by means of the immunoSEQ Assay, a bias-controlled multiplex PCR. Regarding the original processing steps: The number of nucleated cells in each sample was estimated from the amplification of reference gene primers within the assay. Sequence reads were collapsed and filtered to measure the absolute abundance of every unique TCRbeta CDR3 rearrangement. For each sample, productive Simpson clonality was calculated as the square root of Simpson's diversity index across productive rearrangements. TCRdb obtained this table from immuneACCESS and retained in-frame rearrangements with V and J assigned. These tables miss some clones; where compared with another copy, unresolved V genes account for less than half of the shortfall, and the remainder is unexplained. For V, J and clone size, that table is used; D and trimming come from the DNA. The sample table records 200,000 to 250,000 clones; about 87% of these occur just once. The ten largest clones represent about 2.4% of the sample.

The CDR3 starts with the cysteine, ends with the phenylalanine, and has 19 residues. Left in the record is the CDR3 DNA by itself, 57 bases read in frame from the first base. V is pared back by 5 bases and J by 6 bases, with 31 bases lying between the germline termini. The germline V gene encodes CDR1 SGHRS and CDR2 YFSETQ. Details on this clone: The target of this receptor is not known. No base quality information exists; no much larger clone differs at one position.

Participants in the prospective study were enrolled through a virtual design, were aged about 18 to 100 years, and lived in under 25 United States geographic areas. In the prospective study, participants were assigned to cohorts based on the clinical history participants reported in a screening survey and a study questionnaire. Recovered participants in ImmuneRACE Cohort 3 were defined as having two consecutive negative NP/OP PCR tests, clearance from a healthcare professional, or resolution of symptoms. In the prospective study, whole blood, serum and a nasopharyngeal or oropharyngeal swab were collected from each participant by mobile phlebotomists. Over a roughly two-month period, participants in the prospective study had the option of providing additional blood draws and questionnaires. Prospective study blood samples were shipped either frozen or at room temperature before DNA extraction.

The receptor was derived from a woman aged 30 to 39 who had recovered from COVID-19. Sequenced sample: PBMCs or T cells enriched from blood (not recorded which). The chain uses TRBV5-1 and TRBJ2-3; TRBD1 is a weak D gene call, 7 bases matching. The CDR3 protein is CASRRIVYSSGAGGDTQYF. The sequenced DNA: TGCGCCAGCAGGCGAATTGTATACTCGAGTGGGGCAGGGGGGGATACGCAGTATTTT.